This T cell receptor (beta chain) was identified in a study of blood T cells in healthy people across ages. Findings and limits, study-wide: Long-lived donors exceeded aged donors in naive CD4+ cells and diversity.

Germline V gene lookup returns CDR1 SGHRS and CDR2 YFSETQ. The trim removed 4 bases at V and 8 bases at J, leaving 8 bases unmatched. The CDR3 totals 14 residues. Next came a second PCR, run for about 6 to 12 cycles, which used a sample-barcoded 5' primer along with a J-beta primer mix. One entry per CDR3 protein results from TCRdb running MiXCR on the 5' RACE reads. The table lists approximately 800,000 distinct CDR3 sequences, about 59% of them singletons, with around a quarter in the top ten. Comment on this clonotype: Its antigen is currently unknown.

Sequencing input: blood. This chain connects TRBV5-1 to TRBJ2-1; 8 bases are a match to TRBD2. The sequence was collected from a young man in good health. In DNA, the CDR3 is TGCGCCAGCAGCCAGCGGGGGCCAGGATATGAGCAGTTCTTC. It specifies CASSQRGPGYEQFF.